A single T cell receptor (beta chain) is shown here with its context. Its antigen is not identified. A sample-barcoded 5' primer and a J-beta primer mix were used in a second PCR of roughly 7 to 11 cycles. Each cDNA molecule carried a tag from a template-switch adaptor that contained 12 random nucleotides. One entry per CDR3 protein results from TCRdb running MiXCR on the 5' RACE reads. The sample holds fewer than 1.5 million distinct CDR3 sequences; 40% to 50% are singletons and the top ten take roughly 7.7%. The sample originates from a study of blood T cells in healthy people across ages. Study information: Per two T cells, template switching captured roughly one barcoded beta molecule.

General study results and limits: The diversity estimates, figures obtained from one million T cells, were considered underestimates. Measured against age, TCR beta diversity per million T cells decreased in a roughly linear manner.

V was clipped by 1 base and J by 1 base, with 14 bases between them. CDR1 is SEHNR, CDR2 FQNEAQ, per germline (reference sequence). The CDR3 covers 16 residues. Specimen: blood. The chain combines TRBV7-9 with TRBJ2-7; D is perhaps TRBD1 or TRBD2 (5 bases each). The TCR sequence derives from a woman aged 18-29 years in good health. CDR3 coding DNA: TGTGCCAGCAGCTTAGTGTGGGACCTAGCATCCTACGAGCAGTACTTC. Its translation: CASSLVWDLASYEQYF.